This TCR beta chain was observed in a study of CD8 T cells in ankylosing spondylitis (TCRdb year 2017). About the investigation overall: To find TCR variants linked to disease, the study profiled T cell receptor beta repertoires in ankylosing spondylitis patients and healthy donors. The whole study cohort included 108 healthy donors and some 27 ankylosing spondylitis patients. Samples of peripheral blood were taken, and for ankylosing spondylitis patients, synovial fluid was collected as well.

The sample holds a few counts of this clonotype. Its antigen target is currently unknown. Nothing much larger sits one base from this clone, and base qualities are not available. Reading the germline V gene (reference sequence) gives CDR1 MNHEY and CDR2 SMNVEV. V sheds 8 bases and J sheds 10 bases, leaving 18 bases between their ends. The CDR3 measures 13 amino acids from cysteine to phenylalanine. The CDR3 DNA has 39 bases and is translated from base 1. This sample was sequenced with an Illumina HiSeq 2500. Quantitative 5'-RACE with molecular barcodes was the method used to prepare the TCR beta libraries. Concerning the study's data processing: A new computational method, built on a probabilistic model of VDJ rearrangement, was used to identify disease-linked TCR variants. TCRdb took the public reads, trimmed them with fastp at Q25, ran MiXCR for clone calling and kept in-frame beta chains. Each CDR3 protein appears once, grouped with its most common genes and DNA. The V and J calls follow TCRdb's processing rather than the paper's. The sample data list approximately 200,000 distinct CDR3 sequences, and 13% of these were observed just once. About 17% of the sample belongs to the ten largest clones.

Beyond this particular receptor, the publication reports: Some motif variants had previously been reported in the synovial fluid and blood of reactive arthritis patients, which suggests shared mechanisms of disease initiation. According to the report, matched synovial fluid samples from ankylosing spondylitis patients were significantly enriched for the disease-linked clones. The disease-linked clones showed a CD8+ phenotype and occurred at relatively low frequencies in peripheral blood. Blood from ankylosing spondylitis patients appeared to be characterized by a TCR beta motif made up of 8 or 9 highly homologous amino acid variants.

The TCR originated in a male donor with ankylosing spondylitis or in good health (not recorded which). This chain joins TRBV27 to TRBJ2-1, with no confident D gene call. Source material: blood, either unsorted or a sorted T cell fraction (not recorded which). The CDR3 region: CASGLRGLGEQFF. The nucleotides are TGTGCCAGCGGCTTACGTGGCCTGGGAGAGCAGTTCTTC.